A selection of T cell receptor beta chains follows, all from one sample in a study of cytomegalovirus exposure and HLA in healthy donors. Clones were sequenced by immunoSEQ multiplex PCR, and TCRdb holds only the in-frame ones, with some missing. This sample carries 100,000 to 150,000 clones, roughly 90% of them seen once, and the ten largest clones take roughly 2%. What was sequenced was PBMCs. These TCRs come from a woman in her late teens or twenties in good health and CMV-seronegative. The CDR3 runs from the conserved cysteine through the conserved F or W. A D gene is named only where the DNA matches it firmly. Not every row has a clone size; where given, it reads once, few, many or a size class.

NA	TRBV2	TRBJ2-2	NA	TGTGCCAGCAGTAAACTAGCCCCCGCGAACACCGGGGAGCTGTTTTTT	CASSKLAPANTGELFF
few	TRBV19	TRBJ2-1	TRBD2	TGTGCCAGTACCACCGCCCAGGGGGGGACTAGCTCATATGAGCAGTTCTTC	CASTTAQGGTSSYEQFF
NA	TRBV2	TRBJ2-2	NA	TGTGCCAGCAGTGATAGCCAGGGATTCACCGGGGAGCTGTTTTTT	CASSDSQGFTGELFF
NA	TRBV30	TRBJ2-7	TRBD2	TGTGCCTGGGGACTAGCTGGGCTCTACGAGCAGTACTTC	CAWGLAGLYEQYF
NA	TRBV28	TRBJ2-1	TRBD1	TGTGCCAGCAGGGACAGGGCGGAATTCTTC	CASRDRAEFF
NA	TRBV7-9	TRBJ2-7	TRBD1	TGTGCCAGCAGCTTCAGGGGGAGCTCCTACGAGCAGTACTTC	CASSFRGSSYEQYF
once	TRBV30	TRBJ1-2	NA	TGTGCCTGGAGTGCCACAAACGGGATCTATGGCTACACCTTC	CAWSATNGIYGYTF
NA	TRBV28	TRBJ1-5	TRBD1	TGTGCCAGCAGGCTCCCAACCGGGACAGGGAGCAATCAGCCCCAGCATTTT	CASRLPTGTGSNQPQHF
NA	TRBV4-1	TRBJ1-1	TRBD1	TGCGCCAGCAGCCGCGGGACAGGGTGGTTCACTGAAGCTTTCTTT	CASSRGTGWFTEAFF
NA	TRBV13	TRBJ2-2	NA	TGTGCCAGCAGCCCCTCTGTGGGAGGGAACACCGGGGAGCTGTTTTTT	CASSPSVGGNTGELFF
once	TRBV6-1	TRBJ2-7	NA	TGTGCCAGCAGTGAAGCGTATGGTCAGGGGATCTACGAGCAGTACTTC	CASSEAYGQGIYEQYF
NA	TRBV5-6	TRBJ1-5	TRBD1	TGTGCCAGCAGCTTGGTAGGATCAGGGGGAGGCCAGCCCCAGCATTTT	CASSLVGSGGGQPQHF
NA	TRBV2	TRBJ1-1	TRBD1	TGTGCCAGCAGTGGCCGGGACAGGGTGAACACTGAAGCTTTCTTT	CASSGRDRVNTEAFF
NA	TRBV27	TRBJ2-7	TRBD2	TGTGCCAGCAGTAAGCCGGGACTAGTCTACGAGCAGTACTTC	CASSKPGLVYEQYF
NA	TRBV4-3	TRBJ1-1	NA	TGCGCCAGCAGCCAAGTCAATAGGGGAAACACTGAAGCTTTCTTT	CASSQVNRGNTEAFF
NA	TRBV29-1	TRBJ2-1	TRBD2	TGCAGCGTTGATAGCGGGAGGACGGTTTGGACCTCCCCTAATTACAATGAGCAGTTCTTC	CSVDSGRTVWTSPNYNEQFF
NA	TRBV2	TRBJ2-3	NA	TGTGCCAGCAGTGAGGCCAGCACAGATACGCAGTATTTT	CASSEASTDTQYF